A selection of T cell receptor beta chains follows, all from one sample in a study of blood T cell repertoires in COVID-19. TCRdb's table, derived via immunoSEQ multiplex PCR, lists solely in-frame clones and lacks some. The data show approximately 97,000 clones, about 87% seen once. Sample: peripheral blood. The receptors derive from a human donor in a cohort sampled during active COVID-19. Both conserved end residues are part of each CDR3. A D gene is named only where the DNA matches it firmly. Not all rows give a size; the values are once, few, many and, for expanded clones, a class.

clone_size j_call v_call d_call cdr3_nt cdr3_aa
few TRBJ2-7 TRBV2 . TGTGCCAGCAAAATTTCCCCCATTTACGAGCAGTACTTC CASKISPIYEQYF
. TRBJ2-2 TRBV9 . TGTGCCAGCAGCGTTGGCAGTATTAACACCGGGGAGCTGTTTTTT CASSVGSINTGELFF
. TRBJ2-3 TRBV7-9 TRBD1 TGTGCCAGCAGCTTAGCGGGGCAGGGGGCAGCTGCAGATACGCAGTATTTT CASSLAGQGAAADTQYF
few TRBJ2-7 TRBV2 TRBD2 TGTGCCAGCAGGAGAGGACTAGAATGGGAGCAGTACTTC CASRRGLEWEQYF
. TRBJ1-1 TRBV7-9 . TGTGCCAGCACCCTAGCGTCCAGTGTGAACACTGAAGCTTTCTTT CASTLASSVNTEAFF
. TRBJ2-1 TRBV7-3 TRBD2 TGTGCCAGCAGCTTAGGGGCGGGAGGCCTCTGGAATGAGCAGTTCTTC CASSLGAGGLWNEQFF
. TRBJ2-7 TRBV4-1 . TGCGCCAGCAGCCCGTTAGCGGACTACGGAGACGAGCAGTACTTC CASSPLADYGDEQYF
once TRBJ1-5 TRBV19 . TGTGCCAGTAGATTGGGACTTTCGGGCTATCAGCCCCAGCATTTT CASRLGLSGYQPQHF
. TRBJ2-1 TRBV6-4 TRBD1 TGTGCCAGCAGTGACTCGGGGACAGTAAGGGAGCAGTTCTTC CASSDSGTVREQFF
. TRBJ2-2 TRBV12-5 . TGTGCTAGTGGCCAGGGGAGGGAGCTGTTTTTT CASGQGRELFF
. TRBJ2-1 TRBV11-3 TRBD2 TGTGCCAGCAGCATTGGGGGGGTCAATGAGCAGTTCTTC CASSIGGVNEQFF
. TRBJ2-3 TRBV7-9 TRBD2 TGTGCCAGCAGCTTATTACTAGCGGGACCGGGAGATACGCAGTATTTT CASSLLLAGPGDTQYF
. TRBJ1-2 TRBV11-2 . TGTGCCAGCAGCCCAGAGGGCGCCTATGGCTACACCTTC CASSPEGAYGYTF
. TRBJ1-4 TRBV5-1 TRBD1 TGCGCCAGCAGCTTGTCTCCAGGGGGCGAGTCGGAAAAACTGTTTTTT CASSLSPGGESEKLFF
. TRBJ2-1 TRBV29-1 . TGCAGCGTTGATGCCAAGGGAGGCTATGAGCAGTTCTTC CSVDAKGGYEQFF
. TRBJ2-5 TRBV9 . TGTGCCAGCAGCGTATCAGGCGGGAACCAAGAGACCCAGTACTTC CASSVSGGNQETQYF
. TRBJ2-2 TRBV5-5 TRBD2 TGTGCCAGCAGGAGGGAGGGCGGGAGGTCTCCTACCGGGGAGCTGTTTTTT CASRREGGRSPTGELFF
few TRBJ2-7 TRBV7-2 TRBD2 TGTGCCAGCAGCTTAGCCCGGACTAGCGGGAGTTCGTACGAGCAGTACTTC CASSLARTSGSSYEQYF
. TRBJ2-1 TRBV5-5 . TGTGCCAGCAGCGTTACCGGGACTCGGAATGAGCAGTTCTTC CASSVTGTRNEQFF
. TRBJ2-2 TRBV5-1 TRBD1 TGCGCCAGCAGCTTCGGACAGGGGGCTACCGGGGAGCTGTTTTTT CASSFGQGATGELFF
many TRBJ2-5 TRBV7-9 TRBD2 TGTGCCAGCAGCTTAGCAGCGGGGGAAGAGACCCAGTACTTC CASSLAAGEETQYF
. TRBJ2-7 TRBV9 . TGTGCCAGCAGCGTAGGGCAGGGTACGGGCGAGCAGTACTTC CASSVGQGTGEQYF
. TRBJ1-1 TRBV29-1 . TGCAGCGTTGGTCGTGAAGCCTTGAACACTGAAGCTTTCTTT CSVGREALNTEAFF
. TRBJ1-1 TRBV28 TRBD1 TGTGCCAGCAGTCCTACAGGGGCGAACACTGAAGCTTTCTTT CASSPTGANTEAFF
. TRBJ1-2 TRBV28 . TGTGCCAGCAGTTCACAGGGCTCGGGCTATGGCTACACCTTC CASSSQGSGYGYTF
. TRBJ2-5 TRBV18 . TGTGCCAGCTCACCAGAGGGTTTAGAGACCCAGTACTTC CASSPEGLETQYF
few TRBJ2-1 TRBV11-2 TRBD2 TGTGCCAGCAGTGGATTTGGCCTAGCGGGAGGGAGTGAGCAGTTCTTC CASSGFGLAGGSEQFF
. TRBJ2-7 TRBV9 TRBD2 TGTGCCAGCAGCGTAGCGGGTACAGGTCTAGCGGGAGGCGTGGAGCAGTACTTC CASSVAGTGLAGGVEQYF
. TRBJ1-2 TRBV12-5 TRBD1 TGTGCTAGTGGTTCTAACAGGGGAGAGGGTGGCTACACCTTC CASGSNRGEGGYTF
once TRBJ2-1 TRBV7-3 TRBD1 TGTGCCAGCAGCTTAACTAGCGACCAGGGGGTCAATGAGCAGTTCTTC CASSLTSDQGVNEQFF
. TRBJ2-3 TRBV5-8 . TGTGCCAGCAGCCCTGGGCCTCGGGATACGCAGTATTTT CASSPGPRDTQYF
. TRBJ2-1 TRBV5-4 TRBD2 TGTGCCAGCAGCCCGGGGACTAGCAGCTACAATGAGCAGTTCTTC CASSPGTSSYNEQFF
. TRBJ1-1 TRBV2 . TGTGCCAGCACGACAGAATTCATGAACACTGAAGCTTTCTTT CASTTEFMNTEAFF
few TRBJ1-2 TRBV5-5 TRBD1 TGTGCCAGCAGCGCGGACAGGGGTTATGGCTACACCTTC CASSADRGYGYTF
once TRBJ1-5 TRBV28 . TGTGCCAGCAGTTTACAGGGCCCCCCCCAGCATTTT CASSLQGPPQHF
many TRBJ1-2 TRBV2 . TGTGCCAGCAATAAACAGGGATACGATGGCTACACCTTC CASNKQGYDGYTF
. TRBJ2-1 TRBV29-1 . TGCAGCGTTTTCCTTAGAGCCACCACTCACAATGAGCAGTTCTTC CSVFLRATTHNEQFF
. TRBJ1-3 TRBV14 . TGTGCCAGCAGCCGTGCAGGGGTCTCTGGAAACACCATATATTTT CASSRAGVSGNTIYF
. TRBJ2-2 TRBV7-6 TRBD2 TGTGCCAGCAGCCTAGGGACTAGTGTCGGCGGGGAGCTGTTTTTT CASSLGTSVGGELFF
medium-sized TRBJ2-5 TRBV6-5 . TGTGCCAGCAGTTACTCCGGGACACCCCAAGAGACCCAGTACTTC CASSYSGTPQETQYF
. TRBJ1-1 TRBV28 . TGTGCCAGCAGTTCCCTCGGGGAAGGGACTGAAGCTTTCTTT CASSSLGEGTEAFF
. TRBJ1-4 TRBV4-1 TRBD1 TGCGCCAGCAGCCAAGAGGTGACAGGGAGAAAACTGTTTTTT CASSQEVTGRKLFF
. TRBJ1-1 TRBV7-2 . TGTGCCAGCAGCCCTTCCTCGTTGAACACTGAAGCTTTCTTT CASSPSSLNTEAFF
. TRBJ2-7 TRBV19 TRBD1 TGTGCCAGTAGGGCCGGGACAGGGGCCTACGAGCAGTACTTC CASRAGTGAYEQYF
. TRBJ2-7 TRBV29-1 . TGCAGCGTTGATGATTCGGCGGGTGCGAAGCAGTACTTC CSVDDSAGAKQYF
. TRBJ2-3 TRBV19 TRBD2 TGTGCCAGTAGTATAGATTTGGGCGGGAGGACAGATACGCAGTATTTT CASSIDLGGRTDTQYF
. TRBJ1-1 TRBV6-6 . TGTGCCAGCAGTTACCCGCGGGGGCTGCTGAACACTGAAGCTTTCTTT CASSYPRGLLNTEAFF
. TRBJ2-2 TRBV9 TRBD2 TGTGCCAGCAGCCTAACTCCGGGGGGGCTATCCGGGGAGCTGTTTTTT CASSLTPGGLSGELFF
. TRBJ1-2 TRBV3-1/TRBV3-2 TRBD1 TGTGCCAGCAGCCATAACAGGGGATGGTATGGCTACACCTTC CASSHNRGWYGYTF
. TRBJ2-7 TRBV7-2 . TGTGCCAGCAGCTTAGTACAGGGTGGGAGCTACGAGCAGTACTTC CASSLVQGGSYEQYF
. TRBJ1-5 TRBV4-2 TRBD1 TGTGCCAGCAGCCAGGACATTCCGGGACAGCTACCCTGGCCCCAGCATTTT CASSQDIPGQLPWPQHF
. TRBJ2-1 TRBV7-3 TRBD2 TGTGCCAGCAGCATAACTAGCGGGACGAATGAGCAGTTCTTC CASSITSGTNEQFF